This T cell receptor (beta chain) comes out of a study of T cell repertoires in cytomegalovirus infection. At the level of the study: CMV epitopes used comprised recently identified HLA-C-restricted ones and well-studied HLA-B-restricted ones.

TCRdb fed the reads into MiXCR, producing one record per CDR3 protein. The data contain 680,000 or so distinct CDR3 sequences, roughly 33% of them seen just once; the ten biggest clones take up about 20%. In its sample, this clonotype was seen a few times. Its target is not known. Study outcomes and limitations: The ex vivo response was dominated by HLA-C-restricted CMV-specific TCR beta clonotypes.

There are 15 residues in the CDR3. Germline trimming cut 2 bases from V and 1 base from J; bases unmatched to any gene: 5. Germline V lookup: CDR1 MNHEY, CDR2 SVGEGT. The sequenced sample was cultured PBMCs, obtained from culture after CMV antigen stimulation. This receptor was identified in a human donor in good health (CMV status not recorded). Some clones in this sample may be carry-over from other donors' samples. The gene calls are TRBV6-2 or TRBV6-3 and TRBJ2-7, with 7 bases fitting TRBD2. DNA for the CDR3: TGTGCCAGCAGTTACGGCGGGAGATTATCCTACGAGCAGTACTTC. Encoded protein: CASSYGGRLSYEQYF.